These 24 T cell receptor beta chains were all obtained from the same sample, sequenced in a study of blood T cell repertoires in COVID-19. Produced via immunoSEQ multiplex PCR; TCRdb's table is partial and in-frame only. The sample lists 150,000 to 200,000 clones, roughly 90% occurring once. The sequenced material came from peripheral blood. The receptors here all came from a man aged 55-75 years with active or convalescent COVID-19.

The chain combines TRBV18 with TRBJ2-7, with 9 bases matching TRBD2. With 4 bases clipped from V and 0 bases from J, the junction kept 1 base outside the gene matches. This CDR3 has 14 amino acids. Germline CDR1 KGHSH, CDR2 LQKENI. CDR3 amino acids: CASSLAGDSYEQYF. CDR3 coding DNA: TGTGCCAGCTCACTAGCGGGGGACTCCTACGAGCAGTACTTC.

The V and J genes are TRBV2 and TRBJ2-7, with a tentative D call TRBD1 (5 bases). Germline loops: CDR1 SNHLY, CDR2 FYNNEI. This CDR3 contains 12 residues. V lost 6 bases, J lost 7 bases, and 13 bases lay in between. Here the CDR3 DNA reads TGTGCCAGCAGACAGGTCTCCGGGGAGCAGTACTTC. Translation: CASRQVSGEQYF.

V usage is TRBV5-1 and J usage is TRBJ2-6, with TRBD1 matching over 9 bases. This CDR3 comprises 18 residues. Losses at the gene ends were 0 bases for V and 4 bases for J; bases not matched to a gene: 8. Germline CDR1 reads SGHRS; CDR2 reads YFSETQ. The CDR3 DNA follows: TGCGCCAGCAGCTTGGCCGAACAGGGGGCGCTAGGGGCCAACGTCCTGACTTTC. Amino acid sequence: CASSLAEQGALGANVLTF.

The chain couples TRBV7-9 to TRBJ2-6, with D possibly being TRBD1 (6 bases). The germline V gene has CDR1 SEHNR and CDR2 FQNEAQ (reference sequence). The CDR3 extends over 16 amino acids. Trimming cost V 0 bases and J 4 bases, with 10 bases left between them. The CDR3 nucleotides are TGTGCCAGCAGCTTAGCGAGGGGGAGAGGGGCCAACGTCCTGACTTTC. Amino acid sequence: CASSLARGRGANVLTF.

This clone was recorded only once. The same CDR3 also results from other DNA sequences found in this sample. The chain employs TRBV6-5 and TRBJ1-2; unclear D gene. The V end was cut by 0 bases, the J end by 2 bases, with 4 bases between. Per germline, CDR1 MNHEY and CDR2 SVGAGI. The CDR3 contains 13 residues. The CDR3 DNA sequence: TGTGCCAGCAGTTACTCCCCAAACTATGGCTACACCTTC. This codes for CASSYSPNYGYTF.

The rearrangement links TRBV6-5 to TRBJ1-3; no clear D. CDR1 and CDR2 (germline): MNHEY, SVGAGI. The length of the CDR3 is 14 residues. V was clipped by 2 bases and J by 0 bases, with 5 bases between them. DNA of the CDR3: TGTGCCAGCAGTTACGCCAGCTCTGGAAACACCATATATTTT. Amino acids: CASSYASSGNTIYF.

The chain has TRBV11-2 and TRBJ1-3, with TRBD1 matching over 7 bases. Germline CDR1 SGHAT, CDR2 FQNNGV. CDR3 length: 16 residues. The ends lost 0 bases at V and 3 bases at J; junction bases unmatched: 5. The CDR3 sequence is CASSLDLPGGGNTIYF. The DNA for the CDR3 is TGTGCCAGCAGCTTAGATCTTCCAGGGGGTGGAAACACCATATATTTT.

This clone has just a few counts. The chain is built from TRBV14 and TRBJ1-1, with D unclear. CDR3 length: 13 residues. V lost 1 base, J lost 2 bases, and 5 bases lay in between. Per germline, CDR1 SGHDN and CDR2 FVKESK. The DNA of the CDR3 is TGTGCCAGCAGCCAAGCCCTCAACACTGAAGCTTTCTTT. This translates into CASSQALNTEAFF.

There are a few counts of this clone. The CDR3 loop reads CASSLSSIDRSYEQYF. The CDR3 DNA reads TGTGCCAGCAGTTTATCGTCGATAGACAGATCCTACGAGCAGTACTTC. The chain recombines TRBV27 with TRBJ2-7, with D maybe TRBD1 (5 bases). CDR1 and CDR2 from the germline V gene are MNHEY and SMNVEV (reference sequence). The CDR3 sequence is 16 residues long. Deletions cut 0 bases from V and 1 base from J, with 13 bases between.

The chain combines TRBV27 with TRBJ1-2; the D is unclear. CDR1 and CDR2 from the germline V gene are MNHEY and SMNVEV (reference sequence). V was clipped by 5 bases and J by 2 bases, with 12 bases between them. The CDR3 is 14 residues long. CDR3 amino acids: CASSPPGRNYGYTF. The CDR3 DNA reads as TGTGCCAGCAGTCCGCCGGGTCGGAACTATGGCTACACCTTC.

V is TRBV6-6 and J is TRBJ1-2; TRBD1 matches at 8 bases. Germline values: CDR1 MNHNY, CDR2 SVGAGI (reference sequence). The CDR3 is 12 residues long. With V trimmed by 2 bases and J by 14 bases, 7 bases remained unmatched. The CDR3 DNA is TGTGCCAGCAGTTACGAGGGACAGGCTGATACCTTC. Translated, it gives CASSYEGQADTF.

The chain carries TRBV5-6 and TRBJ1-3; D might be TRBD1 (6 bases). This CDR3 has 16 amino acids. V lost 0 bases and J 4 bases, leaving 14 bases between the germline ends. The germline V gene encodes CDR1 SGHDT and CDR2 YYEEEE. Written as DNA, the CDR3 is TGTGCCAGCAGCTTGGTTGCCAGGGGAACGGGAAACACCATATATTTT. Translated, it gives CASSLVARGTGNTIYF.

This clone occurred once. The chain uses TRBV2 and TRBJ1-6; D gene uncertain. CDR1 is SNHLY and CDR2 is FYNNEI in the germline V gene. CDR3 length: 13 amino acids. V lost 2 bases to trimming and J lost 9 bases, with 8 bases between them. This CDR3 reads CASSERLGSPLHF. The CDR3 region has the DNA TGTGCCAGCAGTGAACGCCTAGGTTCACCCCTCCACTTT.

This CDR3 reads CASSHRLAGVAYEQYF. CDR3 DNA: TGTGCCAGCAGCCATCGACTAGCGGGAGTCGCCTACGAGCAGTACTTC. The V call is TRBV5-5, the J call TRBJ2-7; 12 positions match TRBD2. V was clipped by 4 bases and J by 2 bases; unmatched bases: 7. In germline, CDR1 is SGHKS, CDR2 YYEKEE (reference sequence). The CDR3 is 16 amino acids. Full variable domain (missing parts from reference TRBV5-5 and TRBJ2-7): DAGVTQSPTHLIKTRGQQVTLRCSPISGHKSVSWYQQVLGQGPQFIFQYYEKEERGRGNFPDRFSARQFPNYSSELNVNALLLGDSALYLCASSHRLAGVAYEQYFGPGTRLTVT.

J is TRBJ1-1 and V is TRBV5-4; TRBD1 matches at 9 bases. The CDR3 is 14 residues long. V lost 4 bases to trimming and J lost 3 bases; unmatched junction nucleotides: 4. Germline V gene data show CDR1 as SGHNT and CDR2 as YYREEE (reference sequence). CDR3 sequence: CASSTDRGDTEAFF. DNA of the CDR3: TGTGCCAGCAGCACGGACAGGGGTGACACTGAAGCTTTCTTT.

The chain's CDR3 is CASSLVDRVTEAFF. The DNA for the CDR3 is TGTGCCAGCAGCTTAGTCGACAGGGTCACTGAAGCTTTCTTT. The V and J genes are TRBV7-9 and TRBJ1-1; 7 bases are shared with TRBD1. Germline V CDR1 and CDR2: SEHNR, FQNEAQ (reference sequence). This CDR3 spans 14 amino acids. Trimming took 1 base from V and 4 from J; bases not matched to a gene: 3.

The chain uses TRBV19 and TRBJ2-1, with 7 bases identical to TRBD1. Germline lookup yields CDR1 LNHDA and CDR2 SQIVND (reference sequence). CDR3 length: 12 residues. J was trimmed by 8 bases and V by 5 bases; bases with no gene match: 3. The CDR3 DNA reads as TGTGCCAGTAGTGACAGGGCCGATGAGCAGTTCTTC. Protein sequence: CASSDRADEQFF. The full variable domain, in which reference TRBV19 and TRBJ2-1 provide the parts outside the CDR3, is DGGITQSPKYLFRKEGQNVTLSCEQNLNHDAMYWYRQDPGQGLRLIYYSQIVNDFQKGDIAEGYSVSREKKESFPLTVTSAQKNPTAFYLCASSDRADEQFFGPGTRLTVL.

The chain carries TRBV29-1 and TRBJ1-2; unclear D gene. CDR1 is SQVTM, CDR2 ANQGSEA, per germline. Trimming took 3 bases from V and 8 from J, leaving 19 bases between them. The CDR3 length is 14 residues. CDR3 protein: CSVESLPGVRGYTF. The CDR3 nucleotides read TGCAGCGTTGAGTCACTCCCCGGGGTCAGAGGCTACACCTTC.

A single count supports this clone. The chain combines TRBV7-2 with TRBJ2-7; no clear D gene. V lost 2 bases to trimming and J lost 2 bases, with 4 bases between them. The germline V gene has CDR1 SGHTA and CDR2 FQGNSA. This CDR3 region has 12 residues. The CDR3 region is CASSLQAYEQYF. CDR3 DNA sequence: TGTGCCAGCAGCTTACAGGCCTACGAGCAGTACTTC.

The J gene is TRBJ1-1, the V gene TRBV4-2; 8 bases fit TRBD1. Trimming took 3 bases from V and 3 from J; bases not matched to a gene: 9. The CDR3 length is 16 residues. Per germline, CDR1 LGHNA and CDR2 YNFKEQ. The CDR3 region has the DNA TGTGCCAGCAGCCAGATTGGACAGGGAGGGGACACTGAAGCTTTCTTT. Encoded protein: CASSQIGQGGDTEAFF.

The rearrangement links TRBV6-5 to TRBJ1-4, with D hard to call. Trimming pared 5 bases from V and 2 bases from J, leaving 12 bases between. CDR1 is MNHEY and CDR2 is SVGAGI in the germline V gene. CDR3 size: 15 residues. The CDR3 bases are TGTGCCAGCAGTATACCCCTCGGGACTAATGAAAAACTGTTTTTT. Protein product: CASSIPLGTNEKLFF.

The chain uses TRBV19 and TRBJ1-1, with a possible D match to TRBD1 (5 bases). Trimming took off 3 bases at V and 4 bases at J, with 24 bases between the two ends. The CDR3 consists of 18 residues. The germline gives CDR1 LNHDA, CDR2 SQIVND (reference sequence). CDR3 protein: CASSIGVGGRGSGTEAFF. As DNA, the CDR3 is TGTGCCAGTAGTATTGGGGTAGGCGGAAGGGGATCGGGCACTGAAGCTTTCTTT.

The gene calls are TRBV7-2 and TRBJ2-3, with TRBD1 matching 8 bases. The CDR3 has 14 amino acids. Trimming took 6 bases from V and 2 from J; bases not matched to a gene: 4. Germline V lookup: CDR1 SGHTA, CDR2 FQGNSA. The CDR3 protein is CASRNRGTTDTQYF. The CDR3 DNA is TGTGCCAGCAGGAACAGGGGGACCACAGATACGCAGTATTTT.

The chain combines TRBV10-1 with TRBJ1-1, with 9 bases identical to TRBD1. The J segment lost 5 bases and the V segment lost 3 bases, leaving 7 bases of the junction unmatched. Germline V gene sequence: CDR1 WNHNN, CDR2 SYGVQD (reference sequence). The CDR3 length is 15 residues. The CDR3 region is CASSDGGTGSTEAFF. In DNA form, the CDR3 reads TGCGCCAGCAGTGATGGGGGGACAGGGTCTACTGAAGCTTTCTTT.